These 21 T cell receptor beta chains were sequenced from one sample in a study of T cell responses to AZD1222 COVID-19 vaccine. Clones were read by immunoSEQ multiplex PCR, and TCRdb kept only the in-frame ones, dropping some. This sample yields around 72,000 clones, of which 87% are seen a single time; approximately 25% belongs to the top ten. Sequencing was performed on peripheral blood, taken on day 0 of AZD1222 vaccination. These receptors all come from an adult in good health.

The chain combines TRBV3-1 (or the pseudogene TRBV3-2) with TRBJ2-1; tentatively, D is TRBD2 (7 bases). V dropped 3 bases and J dropped 2 bases, with 14 bases sitting between them. In germline, CDR1 is LGHDT, CDR2 YNNKEL (reference sequence). This CDR3 is built from 16 residues. In nucleotides, the CDR3 is TGTGCCAGCAGCCACCAGGTGCGGGGGCCCTACAATGAGCAGTTCTTC. Protein sequence: CASSHQVRGPYNEQFF.

This clone was detected ten times or more. The chain is built from TRBV5-1 and TRBJ2-3; tentatively, D is TRBD2 (6 bases). V lost 7 bases, J lost 6 bases, and 21 bases lay in between. Germline-derived CDR1 and CDR2 are SGHRS and YFSETQ. The CDR3 has 15 residues. CDR3 residues: CASFSGTPAADTQYF. The CDR3, as DNA: TGCGCCAGCTTCTCCGGGACTCCCGCGGCGGATACGCAGTATTTT.

V gene TRBV2 combines with J gene TRBJ1-1; no clear D. With 4 bases removed from V and 7 bases from J, the gap between germline ends came to 16 bases. The CDR3 length is 14 residues. Germline loops: CDR1 SNHLY, CDR2 FYNNEI. CDR3 nucleotide sequence: TGTGCCAGCAGTGCAGATACGTTCGCCCTTGAAGCTTTCTTT. The encoded protein is CASSADTFALEAFF.

This clone was counted a single time. The chain links TRBV7-2 to TRBJ1-3, with TRBD1 as a possible D gene (5 bases). V lost 5 bases, J lost 2 bases, and 13 bases lay in between. This CDR3 spans 15 amino acids. Germline CDR1 and CDR2: SGHTA and FQGNSA. Here the CDR3 reads CASSRDGATGNTIYF. The CDR3 DNA reads as TGTGCCAGCAGCCGGGATGGGGCGACTGGAAACACCATATATTTT.

The chain joins TRBV13 to TRBJ2-1, with 11 bases matching TRBD2. The CDR3 covers 16 residues. The V gene's germline CDR1 is PRHDT and CDR2 FYEKMQ (reference sequence). V lost 5 bases and J lost 10; bases outside the gene matches: 13. CDR3 loop: CASSPYLAGGLDEQFF. As DNA, the CDR3 is TGTGCCAGCAGCCCGTATTTAGCGGGGGGGCTCGACGAGCAGTTCTTC.

The DNA of the CDR3 is TGTGCCAGCAGTTTACTCTCTGAAGCTTTCTTT. Translation: CASSLLSEAFF. The gene calls are TRBV12-3 or TRBV12-4 and TRBJ1-1; D remains ambiguous. Trimming shortened V by 2 bases and J by 6 bases, and 4 bases separated the two germline ends. This CDR3 has 11 amino acids.

The chain's CDR3 is CASRAGGKETQYF. The CDR3 DNA reads TGTGCCAGCCGCGCGGGGGGGAAAGAGACCCAGTACTTC. The gene calls are TRBV2 and TRBJ2-5, with 9 nucleotides matching TRBD2. Germline trimming cut 8 bases from V and 3 bases from J; bases unmatched to any gene: 4. This CDR3 comprises 13 residues. Germline CDR1 reads SNHLY; CDR2 reads FYNNEI.

The chain joins TRBV2 to TRBJ1-5; D is perhaps TRBD1 (5 bases). The CDR3 loop spans 14 amino acids. With 8 bases removed from V and 6 bases from J, the gap between germline ends came to 17 bases. Germline assignment: CDR1 SNHLY and CDR2 FYNNEI. DNA for the CDR3: TGTGCCAGCGGCCAGGAGGGTGGGGGTCAGCCCCAGCATTTT. This codes for CASGQEGGGQPQHF.

The V and J genes are TRBV4-1 and TRBJ1-2; possibly TRBD1 for D (5 bases). Deletions cut 4 bases from V and 5 bases from J, with 11 bases between. This CDR3 spans 13 amino acids. Germline V gene sequence: CDR1 MGHRA, CDR2 YSYEKL. CDR3 in amino acids: CASSLAGPYGYTF. The CDR3 DNA reads as TGCGCCAGCAGCCTTGCGGGGCCGTATGGCTACACCTTC.

The V and J genes are TRBV6-1 and TRBJ1-6; D is undetermined. Trimming stripped 3 bases from V and 9 bases from J, with 3 bases between. The germline CDR1 and CDR2 sequences are MNHNS and SASEGT. The CDR3 runs 11 residues. CDR3 region: CASSEGSPLHF. The DNA for the CDR3 is TGTGCCAGCAGTGAGGGTTCACCCCTCCACTTT.

The sample holds a few counts of this clone. CDR3: CASSNSGGATETQYF. CDR3 nucleotide sequence: TGTGCCAGCAGCAATAGCGGGGGGGCCACCGAGACCCAGTACTTC. J is TRBJ2-5 and V is TRBV7-2; 11 nucleotides agree with TRBD2. CDR1 and CDR2 (germline): SGHTA, FQGNSA. The V segment lost 5 bases and the J segment 5 bases; nucleotides outside the gene matches: 7. The CDR3 is made up of 15 amino acids. The complete variable domain, with remaining parts taken from reference TRBV7-2 and TRBJ2-5, reads GAGVSQSPSNKVTEKGKDVELRCDPISGHTALYWYRQSLGQGLEFLIYFQGNSAPDKSGLPSDRFSAERTGGSVSTLTIQRTQQEDSAVYLCASSNSGGATETQYFGPGTRLLVL.

The chain couples TRBV12-3 or TRBV12-4 to TRBJ1-1; D remains unclear. V lost 4 bases and J 3 bases, leaving 3 bases between the germline ends. The CDR3 spans 11 residues. CDR3 protein: CASSSYTEAFF. The CDR3 nucleotides are TGTGCCAGCAGTTCCTACACTGAAGCTTTCTTT.

CDR3 loop: CASSPQGDFSYEQYF. The DNA of the CDR3 is TGCGCCAGCAGCCCCCAGGGAGACTTCTCCTACGAGCAGTACTTC. The V and J genes are TRBV4-1 and TRBJ2-7; D may be TRBD1 or TRBD2 (5 bases each). The germline gives CDR1 MGHRA, CDR2 YSYEKL. The length of the CDR3 is 15 residues. Trimming removed 4 bases from V and 0 bases from J, with 13 bases in between.

The chain has TRBV7-8 and TRBJ1-5; no reliable D call. The CDR3 runs 15 residues. Germline assignment: CDR1 SGHVS and CDR2 FQNEAQ. Trimming removed 3 bases at V and 5 bases at J, with 14 bases between. The chain's CDR3 is CASSFPGSTDQPQHF. The CDR3 DNA is TGTGCCAGCAGCTTTCCGGGATCCACTGATCAGCCCCAGCATTTT.

V usage is TRBV29-1 and J usage is TRBJ1-4, with D possibly being TRBD1 (5 bases). The V gene's germline CDR1 is SQVTM and CDR2 ANQGSEA. The CDR3 is made up of 13 amino acids. V lost 4 bases, J lost 10 bases, and 16 bases lay in between. The CDR3 is CSVGGTGRGKLFF. Here the CDR3 DNA reads TGCAGCGTTGGAGGGACGGGGAGAGGAAAACTGTTTTTT.

V and J are TRBV3-1 (or the pseudogene TRBV3-2) and TRBJ1-1; no clear D gene. V was pared by 0 bases and J by 5 bases, with 7 bases between. Germline CDR1 and CDR2: LGHDT and YNNKEL (reference sequence). This CDR3 region has 13 residues. The CDR3 sequence: CASSQEGRTEAFF. Here the CDR3 DNA reads TGTGCCAGCAGCCAAGAGGGCAGAACTGAAGCTTTCTTT.

This chain uses TRBV11-2 with TRBJ2-1, with 9 bases lining up with TRBD1. Germline V CDR1 and CDR2: SGHAT, FQNNGV. V lost 3 bases, J lost 0 bases, and 9 bases stayed unmatched. The CDR3 extends over 18 amino acids. The CDR3 bases are TGTGCCAGCAGCTTCCCCCGGGACAGGGATAGCTCCTACAATGAGCAGTTCTTC. Translating it yields CASSFPRDRDSSYNEQFF.

This chain links TRBV5-1 with TRBJ2-2, with 7 bases matching TRBD1. The CDR3 has 16 residues. After removal of 0 bases from V and 0 bases from J, the junction contained 2 bases not matched to a gene. Germline CDR1 SGHRS, CDR2 YFSETQ. CDR3: CASSLETGTNTGELFF. The CDR3 bases are TGCGCCAGCAGCTTGGAGACAGGGACGAACACCGGGGAGCTGTTTTTT.

DNA for the CDR3: TGTGCCAGCAGGAATATAGAGACCCAGTACTTC. It yields the protein CASRNIETQYF. The chain carries TRBV27 and TRBJ2-5; D is unclear. CDR1 and CDR2 from the germline V gene are MNHEY and SMNVEV (reference sequence). The CDR3 is 11 residues long. V dropped 6 bases and J dropped 4 bases, with 6 bases sitting between them.

Turning to this clone: The junction and the germline gene differ at one end; a read error may be behind it. The chain has TRBV7-8 and TRBJ1-6; D is unclear. The V gene's germline CDR1 is SGHVS and CDR2 FQNEAQ. The CDR3 runs 13 residues. The CDR3 coding sequence is TGTGCCAGCACCTTACTTCGGAATTCACCCCTCCACTTT. Its translation is CASTLLRNSPLHF.

The chain has TRBV9 and TRBJ1-2; TRBD1 agrees at 7 bases. Unmatched junction bases numbered 8, after V lost 4 bases and J lost 2 bases. Germline CDR1 and CDR2: SGDLS and YYNGEE. There are 15 residues in the CDR3. CDR3 sequence: CASSLPGQTNYGYTF. Written as DNA, the CDR3 is TGTGCCAGCAGCTTACCGGGACAGACAAACTATGGCTACACCTTC.